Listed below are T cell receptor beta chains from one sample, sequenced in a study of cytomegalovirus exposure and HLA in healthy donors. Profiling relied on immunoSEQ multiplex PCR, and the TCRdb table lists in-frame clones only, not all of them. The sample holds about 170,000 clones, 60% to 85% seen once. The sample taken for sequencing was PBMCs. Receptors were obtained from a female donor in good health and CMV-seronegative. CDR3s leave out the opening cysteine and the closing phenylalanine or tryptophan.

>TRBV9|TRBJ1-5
ASSLTGVGNQPQH
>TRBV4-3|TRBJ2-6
ASSHTLKGASGANVLT
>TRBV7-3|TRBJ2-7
ASSLGIADIYEQY
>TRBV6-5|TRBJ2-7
ASSYSYTSGSYEQY
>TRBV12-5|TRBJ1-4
ATLVKLDEKLF
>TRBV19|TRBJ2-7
ASSLSGTGRYEQY
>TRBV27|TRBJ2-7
ASSLLVGSGTYEQY
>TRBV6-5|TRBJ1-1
ASPGGGQGLRAF
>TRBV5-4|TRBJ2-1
ASSISGTIGNEQF
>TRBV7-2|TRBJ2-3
ASSLWGTSGSRTDTQY
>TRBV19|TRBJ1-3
ASSNRDRGLGNTIY